Below, 14 T cell receptor beta chains from the same sample are listed, as sequenced in a study of beta chain features in type 1 diabetes (dated by TCRdb to 2017 to 2018). Antigens of these TCRs are unknown. Results and caveats for the whole study, not just this receptor: In all four CD4+ subsets, TCRB CDR3 length was moderately but significantly shorter in type 1 diabetes patients.

Library preparation was by the immunoSEQ multiplex PCR assay. All of the isolated RNA was reverse transcribed with the High Capacity cDNA Reverse Transcription Kit, so expressed TCRB transcripts were sequenced. The clones in this table, taken by TCRdb from immuneACCESS, are in-frame only. Not every clone is retained; where verified, under half of the shortfall comes from an unresolved V gene, and the cause of the rest is unknown. For this sample there are about 340,000 clones; roughly 13% appear just once. Of the sample, nearly 0.015% falls within the top ten clones. Input material: naive CD4+ T cells from blood. The sample's cell subset or site, from its label and the paper: true naive CD4+ T cells. The receptors derive from a woman under 30 with type 1 diabetes.

The chain is built from TRBV15 and TRBJ2-5; 8 nucleotides match TRBD1. With 3 bases clipped from V and 5 bases from J, the junction kept 5 bases outside the gene matches. The CDR3 contains 14 residues. Germline values: CDR1 LNHNV, CDR2 YYDKDF (reference sequence). The CDR3: CATSRTGVRETQYF. Written as DNA, the CDR3 is TGTGCCACCAGCAGGACAGGGGTCCGGGAGACCCAGTACTTC.

This clone was counted only a few times. J is TRBJ2-1 and V is TRBV23-1; TRBD1 might be the D (5 bases). TRBV23-1 is an ORF, and what it does is uncertain. Trimming took 2 bases from V and 8 from J, leaving 19 bases between them. The CDR3 is made up of 16 amino acids. In DNA, the CDR3 is TGCGCCAGCAGTCAAAGGGGTCCTCGGCAGTTCGATGAGCAGTTCTTC. Translation gives CASSQRGPRQFDEQFF.

This chain uses TRBV27 with TRBJ2-1, with 9 bases fitting TRBD2. In germline, CDR1 is MNHEY, CDR2 SMNVEV (reference sequence). The V and J ends lost 0 bases and 6 bases, in that order; junction bases with no gene match: 3. The length of the CDR3 is 15 residues. Written as DNA, the CDR3 is TGTGCCAGCAGTTTATCACGGCGGGAGGGCAATGAGCAGTTCTTC. Translated: CASSLSRREGNEQFF.

The chain couples TRBV5-1 to TRBJ2-1, with 12 bases lining up with TRBD2. From germline, CDR1 is SGHRS and CDR2 YFSETQ. The CDR3 extends over 17 amino acids. After removal of 0 bases from V and 5 bases from J, the junction contained 6 bases not matched to a gene. CDR3 nucleotides: TGCGCCAGCAGCTTGGTCCTAGCGGGAGGGACACACAATGAGCAGTTCTTC. Translation: CASSLVLAGGTHNEQFF.

This clone occurred a few times. This sequence joins TRBV29-1 and TRBJ2-1; 10 bases match TRBD1. Germline values: CDR1 SQVTM, CDR2 ANQGSEA. J was trimmed by 7 bases and V by 3 bases; bases with no gene match: 6. This CDR3 has 14 amino acids. The CDR3 here is CSVERTGGWNEQFF. CDR3 DNA sequence: TGCAGCGTTGAGCGGACAGGGGGGTGGAATGAGCAGTTCTTC.

The chain employs TRBV19 and TRBJ1-4, with 12 bases lining up with TRBD1. CDR3 size: 15 residues. Germline lookup yields CDR1 LNHDA and CDR2 SQIVND (reference sequence). Germline trimming cut 5 bases from V and 8 bases from J; bases unmatched to any gene: 6. CDR3 bases: TGTGCCAGTAGTGGGACAGGGGGCGCGAGGGAAAAACTGTTTTTT. Translated, it gives CASSGTGGAREKLFF. The whole variable domain, remainder taken from reference TRBV19 and TRBJ1-4, is DGGITQSPKYLFRKEGQNVTLSCEQNLNHDAMYWYRQDPGQGLRLIYYSQIVNDFQKGDIAEGYSVSREKKESFPLTVTSAQKNPTAFYLCASSGTGGAREKLFFGSGTQLSVL.

This clone was counted only a few times. The chain is built from TRBV5-4 and TRBJ1-2; perhaps TRBD1 as D (6 bases). The germline gives CDR1 SGHNT, CDR2 YYREEE (reference sequence). Trimming took off 4 bases at V and 2 bases at J, with 9 bases between the two ends. The CDR3 contains 13 residues. In DNA form, the CDR3 reads TGTGCCAGCAGCCAACAGGGAAACTATGGCTACACCTTC. Its protein is CASSQQGNYGYTF. The full variable domain, with the rest looked up from reference TRBV5-4 and TRBJ1-2, is ETGVTQSPTHLIKTRGQQVTLRCSSQSGHNTVSWYQQALGQGPQFIFQYYREEENGRGNFPPRFSGLQFPNYSSELNVNALELDDSALYLCASSQQGNYGYTFGSGTRLTVV.

J is TRBJ1-1 and V is TRBV11-3; D perhaps matches TRBD1 (6 bases). The length of the CDR3 is 12 residues. V was pared by 6 bases and J by 8 bases, with 13 bases between. Germline V lookup: CDR1 SGHNT, CDR2 YENEEA. The chain's CDR3 is CASSYRQAEAFF. CDR3 in DNA: TGTGCCAGCAGTTACCGACAGGCAGAAGCTTTCTTT. The full variable domain, completed using reference TRBV11-3 and TRBJ1-1, is EAGVVQSPRYKIIEKKQPVAFWCNPISGHNTLYWYLQNLGQGPELLIRYENEEAVDDSQLPKDRFSAERLKGVDSTLKIQPAELGDSAVYLCASSYRQAEAFFGQGTRLTVV.

The chain employs TRBV4-1 and TRBJ2-1; the D gene is possibly TRBD1 (6 bases). CDR3 length equals 17 residues. Trimming stripped 2 bases from V and 5 bases from J, with 19 bases between. The germline V gene encodes CDR1 MGHRA and CDR2 YSYEKL. In DNA, the CDR3 is TGCGCCAGCAGCCAAAGTAGAGGGGGATCGAGGGACAATGAGCAGTTCTTC. Protein: CASSQSRGGSRDNEQFF.

In its sample, this clone was seen a few times. The chain combines TRBV4-3 with TRBJ2-1; D is possibly TRBD2 (6 bases). Trimming pared 0 bases from V and 3 bases from J, leaving 15 bases between. Germline V gene sequence: CDR1 LGHNA, CDR2 YSLEER. The CDR3 has 17 amino acids. CDR3 in DNA: TGCGCCAGCAGCCAAGATTACGGCGGGATTTACTACAATGAGCAGTTCTTC. Its translation is CASSQDYGGIYYNEQFF.

For the CDR3, the DNA is TGTGCCAGCAGCGTAGATGAGGTAGCCGGGGAGCTGTTTTTT. This translates into CASSVDEVAGELFF. This rearrangement joins TRBV9 to TRBJ2-2; D is uncertain. V was cut by 0 bases and J by 6 bases, with 9 bases left in between. Germline CDR1 and CDR2: SGDLS and YYNGEE. The CDR3 is made up of 14 amino acids.

The genes are TRBV2 and TRBJ2-5, with D possibly TRBD1 on 5 matching bases. The CDR3 runs to 13 residues. Deletions cut 2 bases from V and 4 bases from J, with 8 bases between. Germline lookup yields CDR1 SNHLY and CDR2 FYNNEI. The CDR3 reads CASSELGLETQYF. In nucleotides, the CDR3 is TGTGCCAGCAGTGAATTGGGGCTAGAGACCCAGTACTTC.

The V call is TRBV30, the J call TRBJ1-2, with D possibly matching TRBD1 (5 bases). Trimming took off 4 bases at V and 2 bases at J, with 14 bases between the two ends. The germline V gene has CDR1 GTSNPN and CDR2 SVGIG (reference sequence). The CDR3 has 14 amino acids. CDR3 loop: CAWTPLRGNYGYTF. As DNA, the CDR3 is TGTGCCTGGACCCCACTCCGGGGGAACTATGGCTACACCTTC.

The chain is built from TRBV7-2 and TRBJ2-5; 8 bases agree with TRBD1. Germline V gene lookup returns CDR1 SGHTA and CDR2 FQGNSA. V lost 5 bases, J lost 5 bases, and 16 bases stayed unmatched. The CDR3 extends over 17 amino acids. The CDR3 coding sequence is TGTGCCAGCAGCCCCCCCCGGGGCAGGGGGCCTTGGGAGACCCAGTACTTC. Its translation is CASSPPRGRGPWETQYF. The full variable domain, rest sourced from reference TRBV7-2 and TRBJ2-5, is GAGVSQSPSNKVTEKGKDVELRCDPISGHTALYWYRQSLGQGLEFLIYFQGNSAPDKSGLPSDRFSAERTGGSVSTLTIQRTQQEDSAVYLCASSPPRGRGPWETQYFGPGTRLLVL.